One and the same sample provided the 3 T cell receptor beta chains below, sequenced in a study of beta chain features in type 1 diabetes. Since all of the isolated RNA was reverse transcribed, expressed TCRB transcripts were what got sequenced. Measured with immunoSEQ multiplex PCR; TCRdb has only the in-frame clones, and not every one. This sample has 900,000 or so clones, with under 20% found just once. Sequencing used naive CD4+ T cells from blood. Receptors originate from a young woman in good health.

The table lists this clone with a few counts. Other DNA sequences from this sample encode an identical CDR3 as well. This chain connects TRBV11-2 to TRBJ2-1; 11 bases are a match to TRBD2. V lost 5 bases to trimming and J lost 3 bases; unmatched junction nucleotides: 0. CDR3 length: 14 residues. From germline, CDR1 is SGHAT and CDR2 FQNNGV. The CDR3 bases are TGTGCCAGCAGCGGACTAGCGGGCTACAATGAGCAGTTCTTC. Amino acids: CASSGLAGYNEQFF.

As for this clone: The sample has other DNA sequences that encode this CDR3 too. The chain has TRBV20-1 and TRBJ2-7; D is unclear. The V gene's germline CDR1 is DFQATT and CDR2 SNEGSKA (reference sequence). CDR3 length: 11 residues. The V end was cut by 5 bases, the J end by 3 bases, with 8 bases between. In DNA, the CDR3 is TGCAGTGCTCGGAAGGACTACGAGCAGTACTTC. Translating it yields CSARKDYEQYF.

This chain connects TRBV7-9 to TRBJ2-6; D not resolved. The CDR3 contains 13 residues. CDR1 and CDR2 (germline): SEHNR, FQNEAQ (reference sequence). V shed 5 bases and J shed 2 bases, with 4 bases lying between them. The CDR3 is CASSATGANVLTF. CDR3 coding DNA: TGTGCCAGCAGCGCGACTGGGGCCAACGTCCTGACTTTC.